Listed below are T cell receptor beta chains from one sample, sequenced in a study of blood T cells in healthy people across ages. A single record per CDR3 protein comes from TCRdb applying MiXCR to the 5' RACE reads. The table lists around 400,000 distinct CDR3 sequences, 52% of them singletons. Sequencing used blood. The receptors originated from a man aged 60 to 69 in good health. The conserved cysteine and the conserved F or W are not part of the CDR3 here. Each record gives: V gene, clone size, CDR3 protein. Clone sizes are given selectively: once, few, many, or a class where the clone is expanded.

>TRBV5-1|-
ASSQSQAGKNIQY
>TRBV29-1|-
SVHSVGETYGYT
>TRBV28|few
ATRVQVFNQPQH
>TRBV4-3|few
ASSQDLTTAREQY
>TRBV20-1|-
ITKGQGNYGYT
>TRBV20-1|few
SASAIAGGAETQY
>TRBV12-3/TRBV12-4|few
ASSPRQGQTKNIQY
>TRBV25-1|many
ASSERVATYNEQF
>TRBV7-2|-
ASSSSRGYTDTQY
>TRBV20-1|few
SAIPPSGRAREQF
>TRBV20-1|-
SARAWSYGYT
>TRBV18|-
ASSPLDQGYNEQY
>TRBV19|few
ASVTRFPYEQY
>TRBV9|-
ASSFPRQSIAGYNEQF
>TRBV12-3/TRBV12-4|-
ASSLAVAGSYEQY
>TRBV7-9|many
ASSTTMGDTQY
>TRBV28|-
ASRGLGEQF
>TRBV29-1|many
SARGTNTQY
>TRBV20-1|many
SASLLAGGRTDTQY
>TRBV30|-
AWSVVEGYGYT
>TRBV29-1|-
SVEDRQGSFLQETQY
>TRBV4-2|-
ASSPAALGETQY